This record concerns one T cell receptor (beta chain) sequence. This sample was included in a study of CD8 T cells in Susac syndrome. The ends were cut back, 0 bases at V and 8 bases at J, with 11 bases in the middle. Germline CDR1 reads SGDLS; CDR2 reads YYNGEE. This CDR3 contains 13 residues. When the RNA was reverse transcribed, random hexamers were used with an input of roughly 0.5 to 1 ug. TCRdb reprocessed the immunoSEQ multiplex PCR reads with MiXCR, giving one entry per CDR3 protein. This table has 170,000 or so distinct CDR3 sequences, approximately 93% appearing once. The receptor was derived from a human donor with multiple sclerosis. The rearrangement links TRBV9 to TRBJ1-1; no clear D. Material: CD4+ T cells from PBMCs. DNA of the CDR3: TGTGCCAGCAGCGTAGCCCCCCCAGACGAAGCTTTCTTT. It yields the protein CASSVAPPDEAFF.